The present TCR beta chain was sequenced within a study of early T cells in non-severe SARS-CoV-2 infection (TCRdb year 2021). Study-wide context: Bulk RNA from unsorted whole blood was used for TCR sequencing, so alpha and beta chains could not be paired. Overall study outcomes, separate from this receptor: Matching against VDJdb was skewed toward anti-spike CD8 responses, likely underestimated virus-specific expansions, and missed private and CD4 specificities.

This was a case-control study nested in a cohort of healthcare workers in London, UK, who had nasopharyngeal swab PCR tests and blood samples taken every week. Healthcare workers were recruited between 23 and 31 March 2020, during the week of the UK lockdown, and were followed weekly for up to about 15 weeks. Libraries were constructed by 5' RACE. Data came from a NextSeq 500. In the TCR library protocol, unique molecular identifiers were attached to individual cDNA molecules to correct for PCR bias and sequencing error. Both TCR alpha and beta chains were sequenced, and tight co-correlation was observed between alpha and beta sequence abundances in each sample. Processing in the source paper ran as follows. Decombinator V4 was used to annotate the V gene, J gene and CDR3 of the TCR sequences. TCRs were defined as expanded if a significant change between any two time points was detected under a Poisson model with p below 0.0001. TCR abundances were normalised to the total number of TCRs sequenced per sample and expressed as counts per million. VDJdb, accessed on 1 November 2021, was searched for TCRs annotated for CMV, EBV and SARS-CoV-2, and TCRs annotated for more than one antigen were excluded. TCRdb itself trimmed the public reads at Q25 with fastp, ran MiXCR and retained productive beta chains. Rows are combined by CDR3 protein, so each entry shows the most common genes and DNA. TCRdb's processing, not the authors', yielded these V and J calls. Within this sample are 60,000 to 75,000 distinct CDR3 sequences, with roughly 12% of them counted one time only. In total, the top ten clones hold about 1.3% of the sample.

This clonotype was detected a few times. Its binding antigen is unknown. Base qualities are missing; no much larger clone stands one base away. The sample here was whole blood, taken at baseline. This receptor was obtained from an adult who was a healthcare worker with PCR-confirmed SARS-CoV-2 infection or an uninfected control (not recorded which).

This receptor has the CDR3 CSARVERRNTEAFF. The DNA reads as follows: TGCAGTGCTAGAGTCGAACGGAGGAACACTGAAGCTTTCTTT. Recombination connected TRBV20-1 to TRBJ1-1; no D gene can be assigned with confidence. CDR1 and CDR2, looked up from the germline V gene (reference sequence), are DFQATT and SNEGSKA. There are 14 amino acids in the CDR3, from cysteine to phenylalanine inclusive. CDR3 DNA is the only sequence kept; it has 42 bases, read in frame from the first base. Relative to germline, V is 1 base shorter and J is 1 base shorter, with 10 bases between their ends.